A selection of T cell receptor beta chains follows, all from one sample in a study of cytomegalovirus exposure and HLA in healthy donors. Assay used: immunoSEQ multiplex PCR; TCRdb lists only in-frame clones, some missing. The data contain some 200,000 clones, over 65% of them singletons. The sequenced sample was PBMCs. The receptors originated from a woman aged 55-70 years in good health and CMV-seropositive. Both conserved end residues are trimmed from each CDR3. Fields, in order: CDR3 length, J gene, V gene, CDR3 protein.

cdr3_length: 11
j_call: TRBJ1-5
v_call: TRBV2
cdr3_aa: ATSGNGNQPQH

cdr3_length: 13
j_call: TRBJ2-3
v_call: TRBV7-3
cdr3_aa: ASSSTGGSTDTQY

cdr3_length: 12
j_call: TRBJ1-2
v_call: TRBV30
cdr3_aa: AWSPLTGRYGYT

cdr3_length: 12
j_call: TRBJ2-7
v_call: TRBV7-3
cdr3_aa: ASSLGSGAREQY

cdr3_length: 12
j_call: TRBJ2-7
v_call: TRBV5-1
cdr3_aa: ASSLEPTGYEQY

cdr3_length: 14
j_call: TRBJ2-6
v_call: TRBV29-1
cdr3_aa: SVVGQGYSGANVLT

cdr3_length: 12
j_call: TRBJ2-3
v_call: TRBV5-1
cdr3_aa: ASSLERDTDTQY

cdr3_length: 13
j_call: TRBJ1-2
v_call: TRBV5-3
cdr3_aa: ARSSKYRGAKGYT

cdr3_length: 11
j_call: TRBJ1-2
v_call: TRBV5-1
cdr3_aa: ASSLGGRYGYT

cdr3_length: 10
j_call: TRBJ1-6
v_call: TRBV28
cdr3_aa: ASREGRAPLH

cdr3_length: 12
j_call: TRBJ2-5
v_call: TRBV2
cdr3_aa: ASSYYRTEETQY

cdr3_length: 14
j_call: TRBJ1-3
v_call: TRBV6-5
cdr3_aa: ASSYGGATTGNTIY

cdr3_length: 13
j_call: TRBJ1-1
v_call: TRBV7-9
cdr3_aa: ASSLYRAMNTEAF

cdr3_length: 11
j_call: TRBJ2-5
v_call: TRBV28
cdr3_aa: ASSGLESRTQY

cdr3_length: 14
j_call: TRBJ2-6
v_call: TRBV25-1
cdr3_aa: ASSHIPGSGANVLT

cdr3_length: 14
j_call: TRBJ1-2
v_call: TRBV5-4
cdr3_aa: ASSLGGRQPYSGYT

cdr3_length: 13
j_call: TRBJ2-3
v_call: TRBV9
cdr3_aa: ASSVGLASTDTQY

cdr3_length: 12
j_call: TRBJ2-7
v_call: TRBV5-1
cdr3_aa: ASSSSGGAYEQY

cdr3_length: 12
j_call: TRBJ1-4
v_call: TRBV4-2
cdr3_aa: ASSSDRGWEKLF

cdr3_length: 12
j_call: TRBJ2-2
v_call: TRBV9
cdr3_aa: ASSPRTDTGELF

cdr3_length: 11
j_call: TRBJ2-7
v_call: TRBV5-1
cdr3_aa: ASSLGGALQQY

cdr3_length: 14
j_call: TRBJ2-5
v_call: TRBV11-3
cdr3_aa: ASSSSTSGDQETQY